This T cell receptor beta chain was obtained from a study of T-cell memory formation after mild COVID-19. TCRdb itself ran the 5' RACE reads through MiXCR, one entry per CDR3 protein. The repertoire holds a few hundred thousand distinct CDR3 sequences, around 16% seen once, with 22% in the top ten. Trimming left V 0 bases short and J 1 base short, with 10 bases between. Germline loops: CDR1 MNHEY, CDR2 SVGAGI. This CDR3 comprises 16 residues. This clonotype showed up just a few times. The rearrangement joins TRBV6-5 to TRBJ1-5, with D unclear. The TCR was taken from a young man who had mild COVID-19 (a few samples of this study predate the infection). Cell type and time point are not known. Input material: PBMCs or a T cell subset sorted from them (not recorded which). CDR3 coding DNA: TGTGCCAGCAGTTACTCGGGCGGCTCCAGCAATCAGCCCCAGCATTTT. Its protein product is CASSYSGGSSNQPQHF.